The entry that follows covers one T cell receptor beta chain sequence. Its matching antigen is unknown. Combining a sample-barcoded 5' primer with a J-beta primer mix, a second PCR ran for about 7 to 11 cycles. Every individual sample yielded 2.5 million or more paired-end reads (each containing CDR3). A single record per CDR3 protein comes from TCRdb applying MiXCR to the 5' RACE reads. Of about 680,000 distinct CDR3 sequences listed, roughly 49% are singletons. PBMCs, at least 7 million per sample, were isolated. The CDR3 runs to 16 residues. With 6 bases removed from V and 3 bases from J, the gap between germline ends came to 19 bases. The data are from a study of blood T cells in healthy people across ages. In the study overall: About one barcoded beta molecule per two T cells was captured by template switching. Study-level findings and limits: Per million T cells, the diversity of TCR beta decreased roughly linearly as age advanced.

The source of this sequence is a woman aged 60-75 years in good health. The V call is TRBV12-3 or TRBV12-4, the J call TRBJ2-3; TRBD1 is a possible D gene (7 bases). The sample was blood. The CDR3 here is CASSFDAGQSTDTQYF. DNA of the CDR3: TGTGCCAGCAGCTTTGATGCGGGACAGTCAACAGATACGCAGTATTTT.